This T cell receptor beta chain was sequenced in a study of blood T cell repertoires in COVID-19. The wider study: COVID-19 samples, acute and convalescent, were from the United States, Italy and Spain. Sample material is recorded as cDNA or gDNA derived from T cells, B-cell-depleted T cells, or PBMCs.

Per the study methods: Reference gene primer amplification yielded estimated nucleated cell counts. Assay: immunoSEQ multiplex PCR; the TCRdb copy retains only in-frame clones and omits some. D and trimming come from the DNA, and the V and J calls and clone size come from that table. There are roughly 240,000 clones in the sample; approximately 82% occur only once, and 1.5% to 2% lies in the top ten. CDR1 is LNHDA and CDR2 is SQIVND in the germline V gene (reference sequence). This CDR3 has 14 residues. Trimming cost V 9 bases and J 4 bases, with 16 bases left between them. Sequencing used peripheral blood. This chain uses TRBV19 with TRBJ2-1; D not certain. The receptor was isolated from an elderly woman with acute or convalescent COVID-19. CDR3: CASGSAQPYNEQFF. In DNA form, the CDR3 reads TGTGCCAGCGGGTCAGCCCAACCTTACAATGAGCAGTTCTTC.